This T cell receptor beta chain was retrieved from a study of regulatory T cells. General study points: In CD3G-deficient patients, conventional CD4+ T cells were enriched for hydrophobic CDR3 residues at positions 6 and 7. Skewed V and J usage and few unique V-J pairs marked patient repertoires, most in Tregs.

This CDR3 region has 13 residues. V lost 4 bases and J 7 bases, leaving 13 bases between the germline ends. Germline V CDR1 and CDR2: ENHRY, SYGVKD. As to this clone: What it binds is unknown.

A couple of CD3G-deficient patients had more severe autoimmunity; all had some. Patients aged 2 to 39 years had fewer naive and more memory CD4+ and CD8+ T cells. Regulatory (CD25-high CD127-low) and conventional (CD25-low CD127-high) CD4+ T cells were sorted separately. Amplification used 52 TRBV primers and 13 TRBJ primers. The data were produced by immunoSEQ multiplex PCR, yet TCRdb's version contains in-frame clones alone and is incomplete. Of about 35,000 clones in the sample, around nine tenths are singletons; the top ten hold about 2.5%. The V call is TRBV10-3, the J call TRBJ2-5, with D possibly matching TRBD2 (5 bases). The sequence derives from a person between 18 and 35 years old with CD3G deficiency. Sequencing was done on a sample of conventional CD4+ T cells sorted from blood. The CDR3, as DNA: TGTGCCATCAGTGGTAGTGGAGGTGGGACCCAGTACTTC. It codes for CAISGSGGGTQYF.